The next 19 T cell receptor beta chains were all read from a single sample in a study of molecular identifiers for immune sequencing clone quantification. TCRdb re-analysed the PCR reads in MiXCR, keeping a single row per CDR3 protein. The repertoire includes about half a million distinct CDR3 sequences, about a fifth of them detected once, and approximately 0.84% sits in the top ten. Sequencing input: naive CD8+ T cells from blood, with Jurkat cell RNA spiked in. Specified subset: FACS-sorted CD8+CD4-CCR7+CD45RA+ naive T cells. All receptors come from a human donor in good health. Some libraries in this study had Jurkat cell RNA spiked in.

This clonotype appeared many times. The rearrangement links TRBV5-8 to TRBJ2-7; D might be TRBD2 (5 bases). Germline V gene sequence: CDR1 SGHTS, CDR2 YDEGEE. V gave up 4 bases and J gave up 6 bases, with 11 bases separating them. The CDR3 sequence is 12 residues long. CDR3 loop: CASSPGFVEQYF. The CDR3 DNA reads TGTGCCAGCAGCCCGGGGTTTGTCGAGCAGTACTTC.

The chain joins TRBV25-1 to TRBJ1-2, with 7 bases fitting TRBD1. Germline trimming cut 4 bases from V and 6 bases from J; bases unmatched to any gene: 8. Germline CDR1 reads MGHDK; CDR2 reads SYGVNS. The CDR3 extends over 14 amino acids. The DNA of the CDR3 is TGTGCCAGCAGTGTAAGACAGGGCGGGCATGGCTACACCTTC. Encoded protein: CASSVRQGGHGYTF.

A remark on this clonotype: No conserved phenylalanine or tryptophan ends this CDR3, so it is likely a read error. The rearrangement links TRBV2 to TRBJ1-1, with D perhaps matching TRBD1 (5 bases). CDR1 is SNHLY, CDR2 FYNNEI, per germline. V lost 6 bases, J lost 5 bases, and 16 bases lay in between. The CDR3 length is 14 residues. CDR3 loop: CASSTGGGGTEAFL. The CDR3 bases are TGTGCCAGCAGCACGGGGGGAGGAGGGACTGAAGCTTTCTTG.

The count of this clonotype is one. The rearrangement joins TRBV28 to TRBJ2-1, with unresolved D. The CDR3 extends over 16 amino acids. Germline-derived CDR1 and CDR2 are MDHEN and SYDVKM. V lost 1 base and J 4 bases, leaving 14 bases between the germline ends. Here the CDR3 reads CASSLLVVGQYNEQFF. The CDR3 DNA reads as TGTGCCAGCAGTTTATTGGTGGTAGGGCAGTACAATGAGCAGTTCTTC.

V and J are TRBV28 and TRBJ1-5; maybe TRBD1 (6 bases). The CDR3 loop spans 17 amino acids. The ends were cut back, 3 bases at V and 4 bases at J, with 19 bases in the middle. Germline V gene lookup returns CDR1 MDHEN and CDR2 SYDVKM. CDR3: CASSLLRQETLNQPQHF. DNA for the CDR3: TGTGCCAGCAGTTTGCTCCGACAGGAAACACTTAATCAGCCCCAGCATTTT.

In its sample, this clonotype was seen a few times. The chain employs TRBV12-3 or TRBV12-4 and TRBJ2-7; D is perhaps TRBD1 (6 bases). This CDR3 spans 14 amino acids. Trimming stripped 5 bases from V and 0 bases from J, with 11 bases between. The CDR3 sequence: CASSAWDNSYEQYF. The DNA of the CDR3 is TGTGCCAGCAGTGCCTGGGACAACTCCTACGAGCAGTACTTC.

At least ten counts were recorded for this clonotype. The chain couples TRBV12-3 or TRBV12-4 to TRBJ2-3, with TRBD2 matching over 8 bases. J gave up 2 bases and V 6 bases, and 7 bases lay outside the gene matches. The CDR3 extends over 15 amino acids. The CDR3: CASRRETSVTDTQYF. The CDR3 DNA is TGTGCCAGCAGACGAGAGACTAGCGTCACAGATACGCAGTATTTT.

This clonotype was seen at least ten times. The CDR3 reads CSVDRAGTQYF. In DNA, the CDR3 is TGCAGCGTTGACAGGGCTGGGACCCAGTACTTC. This sequence joins TRBV29-1 and TRBJ2-5; D is perhaps TRBD1 (5 bases). CDR1 SQVTM and CDR2 ANQGSEA come from the germline V gene. This CDR3 contains 11 residues. The germline V and J ends were trimmed by 3 bases and 7 bases, with 9 bases remaining between them.

The CDR3 DNA sequence: TGTGCCAGCAGTCTTCAGATTAATTCACCCCTCCACTTT. Translation gives CASSLQINSPLHF. This chain links TRBV27 with TRBJ1-6, with D uncertain. Germline lookup yields CDR1 MNHEY and CDR2 SMNVEV (reference sequence). CDR3 length: 13 amino acids. Trimming left V 5 bases short and J 6 bases short, with 8 bases between.

Ten or more counts support this clonotype. CDR3 DNA sequence: TGCAGCGTTGAAGATGGGGGGGGAAAGCAGTTCTTC. The encoded protein is CSVEDGGGKQFF. The chain joins TRBV29-1 to TRBJ2-1; 7 nucleotides match TRBD2. This CDR3 has 12 amino acids. The germline CDR1 and CDR2 sequences are SQVTM and ANQGSEA. V gave up 0 bases and J gave up 11 bases; unmatched junction bases: 4.

This sequence joins TRBV7-9 and TRBJ2-2; no clear D gene. The V end was cut by 8 bases, the J end by 3 bases, with 10 bases between. The CDR3 length is 13 residues. The germline V gene encodes CDR1 SEHNR and CDR2 FQNEAQ (reference sequence). CDR3 amino acids: CASADLDTGELFF. The CDR3, as DNA: TGTGCCAGCGCCGATTTGGACACCGGGGAGCTGTTTTTT.

This clonotype was counted ten times or more. The chain is built from TRBV11-2 and TRBJ2-7; 10 bases map to TRBD1. V lost 5 bases to trimming and J lost 4 bases; unmatched junction nucleotides: 8. CDR1 and CDR2 from the germline V gene are SGHAT and FQNNGV. The CDR3 has 15 residues. DNA for the CDR3: TGTGCCAGCAGCGTCGGGACAGGGGTTTCATACGAGCAGTACTTC. Translation: CASSVGTGVSYEQYF.

The V call is TRBV29-1, the J call TRBJ2-3; 11 nucleotides agree with TRBD2. V dropped 1 base and J dropped 2; count of bases not matched to a gene: 5. This CDR3 has 16 amino acids. Germline assignment: CDR1 SQVTM and CDR2 ANQGSEA. The CDR3 loop reads CSVEGTSGQITDTQYF. The CDR3 DNA follows: TGCAGCGTTGAAGGGACTAGCGGGCAAATCACAGATACGCAGTATTTT.

The rearrangement uses TRBV6-6 and TRBJ2-4; D gene unclear. Trimming shortened V by 6 bases and J by 3 bases, and 12 bases separated the two germline ends. The CDR3 totals 14 residues. The germline V gene encodes CDR1 MNHNY and CDR2 SVGAGI (reference sequence). In DNA, the CDR3 is TGTGCCAGCAGGGACCCATCGGGCAAAAACATTCAGTACTTC. Protein: CASRDPSGKNIQYF.

This clonotype was found many times. The V and J genes are TRBV4-3 and TRBJ2-7, with 7 bases lining up with TRBD1. Germline values: CDR1 LGHNA, CDR2 YSLEER. Unmatched junction bases numbered 6, after V lost 4 bases and J lost 3 bases. The CDR3 sequence is 14 residues long. CDR3 region: CASSLGTDFYEQYF. The CDR3 coding sequence is TGCGCCAGCAGCCTCGGGACAGATTTCTACGAGCAGTACTTC.

As concerns this clonotype: A read error may be the cause here, since a much bigger clone is one base away. This sequence joins TRBV11-2 and TRBJ2-7; 14 bases match TRBD2. The CDR3 runs to 14 residues. The ends lost 4 bases at V and 4 bases at J; junction bases unmatched: 0. Germline CDR1 and CDR2: SGHAT and FQNNGV. The CDR3 loop reads CASSWTSGRYEQYF. CDR3 bases: TGTGCCAGCAGCTGGACTAGCGGGAGGTACGAGCAGTACTTC.

Written as DNA, the CDR3 is TGTGCCAGTAGTGCGTCAGGTGATCCCCAGTACGAGCAGTACTTC. It codes for CASSASGDPQYEQYF. This chain uses TRBV19 with TRBJ2-7; D is undetermined. CDR1 and CDR2 (germline): LNHDA, SQIVND (reference sequence). CDR3 length equals 15 residues. V was shortened by 5 bases and J by 4 bases, with 18 bases between the two germline ends.

The V and J genes are TRBV12-3 or TRBV12-4 and TRBJ2-7; D perhaps matches TRBD2 (6 bases). The CDR3 is 14 amino acids. Trimming took off 4 bases at V and 5 bases at J, with 15 bases between the two ends. The CDR3 is CASSSVTSPHEQYF. The CDR3, as DNA: TGTGCCAGCAGTTCAGTGACTAGTCCCCACGAGCAGTACTTC.

This clonotype was seen more than once but under ten times. The gene calls are TRBV20-1 and TRBJ1-1, with 9 bases matching TRBD1. CDR1 and CDR2 (germline): DFQATT, SNEGSKA (reference sequence). The CDR3 totals 14 residues. V lost 5 bases to trimming and J lost 0 bases; unmatched junction nucleotides: 4. CDR3 protein: CSALNRGLNTEAFF. For the CDR3, the DNA is TGCAGTGCTTTAAACAGGGGGCTGAACACTGAAGCTTTCTTT.